This entry lists 11 T cell receptor beta chains sequenced from one sample in a study of blood T cell repertoires in COVID-19. Measured with immunoSEQ multiplex PCR; TCRdb has only the in-frame clones, and not every one. This repertoire shows 50,000 to 75,000 clones, 91% found once; its top ten account for about 9.1%. Sequenced: peripheral blood. The receptors derive from a human donor in a cohort sampled during active COVID-19.

This clone came up a few times. V is TRBV2 and J is TRBJ1-5; maybe TRBD1 (5 bases). V was clipped by 8 bases and J by 5 bases, with 13 bases between them. The CDR3 spans 13 residues. Germline V gene lookup returns CDR1 SNHLY and CDR2 FYNNEI. The CDR3 sequence: CASSLEQDQPQHF. The CDR3 bases are TGTGCCAGCTCCCTCGAACAGGATCAGCCCCAGCATTTT.

The gene calls are TRBV5-1 and TRBJ2-1, with 7 bases aligning to TRBD1. The CDR3 is 13 amino acids. After removal of 5 bases from V and 9 bases from J, the junction contained 8 bases not matched to a gene. CDR1 is SGHRS and CDR2 is YFSETQ in the germline V gene. The CDR3 sequence: CASSDPSGGEQFF. The CDR3 region has the DNA TGCGCCAGCAGTGACCCTTCAGGGGGTGAGCAGTTCTTC.

J is TRBJ1-4 and V is TRBV7-8, with 7 bases fitting TRBD1. The CDR3 length is 17 residues. With V trimmed by 1 base and J by 7 bases, 12 bases remained unmatched. The germline V gene has CDR1 SGHVS and CDR2 FQNEAQ. The CDR3 DNA reads TGTGCCAGCAGCTTAGTTGGGGGTGACAGGGTTGTTGAAAAACTGTTTTTT. Protein: CASSLVGGDRVVEKLFF.

V is TRBV5-4 and J is TRBJ2-7; weak D call: TRBD1 (7 bases). V lost 4 bases and J 7 bases, leaving 12 bases between the germline ends. The CDR3 length is 12 residues. Germline loops: CDR1 SGHNT, CDR2 YYREEE (reference sequence). CDR3 in DNA: TGTGCCAGCAGCGTGACAGGGAGGGAGCAGTACTTC. Its translation: CASSVTGREQYF.

The sample holds a few counts of this clone. V usage is TRBV5-1 and J usage is TRBJ1-1; D perhaps matches TRBD1 (6 bases). The V end lost 1 base, the J end lost 0 bases, and 19 bases lay between the germline ends. CDR1 is SGHRS and CDR2 is YFSETQ in the germline V gene. The CDR3 loop spans 18 amino acids. For the CDR3, the DNA is TGCGCCAGCAGCTTGTCACAGGGCCCAAATTTGATGAACACTGAAGCTTTCTTT. It is translated as CASSLSQGPNLMNTEAFF.

The genes are TRBV28 and TRBJ2-1; TRBD2 might be the D (6 bases). The V and J ends lost 2 bases and 1 base respectively, with 15 bases between them. CDR1 is MDHEN, CDR2 SYDVKM, per germline. This CDR3 has 17 amino acids. For the CDR3, the DNA is TGTGCCAGCAGTTTAGCCTCCCCGGGACTTTCCTACAATGAGCAGTTCTTC. Its translation: CASSLASPGLSYNEQFF.

This sequence joins TRBV19 and TRBJ2-7; maybe TRBD2 (7 bases). Germline V lookup: CDR1 LNHDA, CDR2 SQIVND (reference sequence). V was cut by 4 bases and J by 3 bases, with 19 bases left in between. The CDR3 spans 16 residues. The CDR3 nucleotides read TGTGCCAGTAGTACCTATCTAGAGGGGGGGGACTACGAGCAGTACTTC. Protein sequence: CASSTYLEGGDYEQYF. Full variable domain (missing parts from reference TRBV19 and TRBJ2-7): DGGITQSPKYLFRKEGQNVTLSCEQNLNHDAMYWYRQDPGQGLRLIYYSQIVNDFQKGDIAEGYSVSREKKESFPLTVTSAQKNPTAFYLCASSTYLEGGDYEQYFGPGTRLTVT.

The table lists this clone with a count of one. The J gene is TRBJ1-6, the V gene TRBV5-8; D might be TRBD1 (6 bases). Germline CDR1 reads SGHTS; CDR2 reads YDEGEE. The CDR3 has 17 residues. V shed 0 bases and J shed 7 bases, with 17 bases lying between them. In DNA form, the CDR3 reads TGTGCCAGCAGCTTGGTGGGCTTTAGGACAGAGAATTCACCCCTCCACTTT. Its protein is CASSLVGFRTENSPLHF.

The chain combines TRBV24-1 with TRBJ2-3; TRBD1 might be the D (5 bases). V was pared by 4 bases and J by 4 bases, with 17 bases between. Germline loops: CDR1 KGHDR, CDR2 SFDVKD. The CDR3 extends over 16 amino acids. The CDR3 coding sequence is TGTGCCACCAGTGACACTCCCGGTGTAGGGGCAGATACGCAGTATTTT. It translates to CATSDTPGVGADTQYF.

The chain recombines TRBV14 with TRBJ2-3; TRBD2 matches at 10 bases. The germline gives CDR1 SGHDN, CDR2 FVKESK. CDR3 size: 18 residues. V dropped 3 bases and J dropped 2; count of bases not matched to a gene: 11. CDR3 loop: CASSHHSLAGAITDTQYF. CDR3 bases: TGTGCCAGCAGCCATCACTCTCTAGCGGGGGCCATCACAGATACGCAGTATTTT.

The table lists this clone with a count of one. This chain connects TRBV15 to TRBJ2-7; 7 bases agree with TRBD2. The CDR3 runs to 15 residues. The V segment lost 3 bases and the J segment 0 bases; nucleotides outside the gene matches: 5. The germline V gene encodes CDR1 LNHNV and CDR2 YYDKDF (reference sequence). The CDR3: CATSSPGGNSYEQYF. CDR3 bases: TGTGCCACCAGCAGCCCGGGGGGAAACTCCTACGAGCAGTACTTC.